The clone carrying this T cell receptor (beta chain) was detected a few times. Its target is not known. The record originates from a study of T and B cells in COVID-19 patients. Study context: Blood was sampled from COVID-19 patients who were either actively infected or recovered. Critical illness requiring mechanical ventilation or extracorporeal membrane oxygenation affected about 55% of the roughly 20 active-infection patients. Study conclusions and caveats: Clonality of TRB repertoires was high in active COVID-19; recovery brought above-healthy diversity and richness. In COVID-19 patients, T cell receptor beta variable and joining gene use was reportedly strongly skewed.

From blood, roughly 220-550 ng of genomic DNA served as TRB template. Germline values: CDR1 SGHRS, CDR2 YFSETQ. The ends were cut back, 0 bases at V and 7 bases at J, with 13 bases in the middle. The CDR3 runs to 15 residues. TRB rearrangements were amplified by multiplex PCR with BIOMED2 TRB-A/B primers. TCRdb reprocessed the multiplex PCR reads via MiXCR and lists one record per CDR3 protein. The sample has 7,000 or so distinct CDR3 sequences, around a quarter seen once. Material for sequencing was blood. V is TRBV5-1 and J is TRBJ1-4; the D gene is possibly TRBD1 (5 bases). This receptor was taken from a human donor with active COVID-19. The CDR3 loop is CASSLGWQGGEKLFF. CDR3 sequence (DNA): TGCGCCAGCAGCTTGGGGTGGCAGGGAGGTGAAAAACTGTTTTTT.